This T cell receptor (beta chain) originates from a study of blood T cell repertoires in COVID-19 (dated by TCRdb to the early 2020s). With respect to the entire study: Collaborator samples came from the United States, Italy and Spain and covered acute and convalescent phases of COVID-19. HLA class I and class II types, where available, came from metadata supplied by the sample provider rather than from assay-based typing. Deeply sampled blood TCRbeta repertoires from subjects exposed to, actively infected with, or recovered from COVID-19 were included in the dataset. The material from the prospective study consisted of cDNA or gDNA derived from T cells, B-cell-depleted T cells, or PBMCs. The samples were drawn from the first 160 participants of the ongoing ImmuneRACE study and from 1,254 subjects provided by 6 global collaborators. Nearly every sample came with metadata listing a de-identified subject ID, COVID-19 status, age in years and sex. The repertoires were released in a freely available public database meant as a resource for research on the immune response to SARS-CoV-2.

In this sample, this clone turned up once. Its antigen remains unidentified. Base-call qualities are not available, and no considerably larger clone is one nucleotide away. One collaborating source in Seattle enrolled patients while the patients were actively infected and followed the patients over time throughout the course of disease. The collaborating institutions used their own protocols to collect whole blood in K2EDTA tubes. For TCRbeta analysis, collaborators shipped samples in one of three forms: frozen whole blood, isolated PBMCs, or DNA extracted from either of those sample types. The paper's findings and limits, for the study overall: The quantity of clinical and demographic metadata differed by source and by participant and was supplied without curation.

TCRbeta CDR3 regions were amplified from genomic DNA using the immunoSEQ Assay, a bias-controlled multiplex PCR. Regarding the original processing steps: The number of nucleated cells in each sample was estimated by amplification of reference gene primers within the assay. Sequence reads were collapsed and filtered to measure the absolute abundance of every unique TCRbeta CDR3 rearrangement. For each sample, productive Simpson clonality was calculated as the square root of Simpson's diversity index over productive rearrangements. The clones in this table, taken by TCRdb from immuneACCESS, are in-frame only. Not every clone is retained; where verified, under half of the shortfall comes from an unresolved V gene, and the cause of the rest is unknown. The V and J calls and the clone size are those of that table, but D and trimming were determined from the DNA. For this sample the table gives around 120,000 clones, of which more than 90% were detected only once. The top ten clonotypes cover 4% to 5% of the sample.

V is shortened by 8 bases, J by 6 bases, and the region joining them spans 16 bases. The CDR3 contains 13 residues, cysteine and phenylalanine counted. The read is trimmed to its CDR3 DNA, 39 bases read in frame from base 1. CDR1 and CDR2, looked up from the germline V gene (reference sequence), are LNHDA and SQIVND. The rearranged segments are TRBV19 and TRBJ1-2; matching of 6 bases hints at TRBD1 as the D gene. Specimen: peripheral blood. This receptor was identified in a man between 60 and 75 years old with COVID-19, enrolled during active disease. The CDR3 has the sequence CASRYTGIDGYTF. The base sequence is TGTGCCAGTCGATATACAGGGATCGATGGCTACACCTTC.